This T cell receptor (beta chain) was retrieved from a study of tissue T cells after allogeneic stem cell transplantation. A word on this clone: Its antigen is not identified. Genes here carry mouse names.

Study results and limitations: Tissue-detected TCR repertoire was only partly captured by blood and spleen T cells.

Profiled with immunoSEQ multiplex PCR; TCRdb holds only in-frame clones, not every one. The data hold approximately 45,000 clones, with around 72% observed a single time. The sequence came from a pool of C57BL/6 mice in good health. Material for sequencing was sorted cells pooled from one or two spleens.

This CDR3 reads CASSDVGGSGNTLYF. CDR3 DNA, as far as it was read: TGTGCCAGCAGTGATGTCGGGGGTTCTGGAAATACGCTCTAT. This rearrangement joins TRBV13-3 to TRBJ1-3, with D possibly being TRBD1 (5 bases). The sequenced fragment ends 1 residue before the CDR3 boundary, so the rest is inferred from the germline J gene. V shed 0 bases and J shed 0 bases, with 7 bases lying between them. The CDR3 is made up of 15 amino acids. CDR1 is NNHDY and CDR2 is SYVADS in the germline V gene. The full variable domain, completed using reference TRBV13-3 and TRBJ1-3, is EAAVTQSPRSKVAVTGGKVTLSCHQTNNHDYMYWYRQDTGHGLRLIHYSYVADSTEKGDIPDGYKASRPSQENFSLILELASLSQTAVYFCASSDVGGSGNTLYFGEGSRLIVV.